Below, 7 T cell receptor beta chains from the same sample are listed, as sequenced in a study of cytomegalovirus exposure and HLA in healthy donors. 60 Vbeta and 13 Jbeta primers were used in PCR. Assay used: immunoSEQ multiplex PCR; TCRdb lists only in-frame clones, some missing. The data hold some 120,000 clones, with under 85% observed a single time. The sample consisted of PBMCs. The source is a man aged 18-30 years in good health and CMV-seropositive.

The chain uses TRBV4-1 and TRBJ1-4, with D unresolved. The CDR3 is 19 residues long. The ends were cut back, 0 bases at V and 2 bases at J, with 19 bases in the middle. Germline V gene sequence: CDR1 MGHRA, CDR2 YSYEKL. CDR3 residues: CASSQDVVLLSPTNEKLFF. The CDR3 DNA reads TGCGCCAGCAGCCAAGATGTGGTCCTACTAAGTCCCACTAATGAAAAACTGTTTTTT.

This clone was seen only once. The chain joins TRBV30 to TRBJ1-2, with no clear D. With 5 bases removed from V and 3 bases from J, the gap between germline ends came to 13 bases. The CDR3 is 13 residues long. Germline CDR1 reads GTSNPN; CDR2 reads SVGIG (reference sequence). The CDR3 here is CAWGAGGDYGYTF. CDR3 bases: TGTGCCTGGGGAGCGGGCGGAGACTATGGCTACACCTTC.

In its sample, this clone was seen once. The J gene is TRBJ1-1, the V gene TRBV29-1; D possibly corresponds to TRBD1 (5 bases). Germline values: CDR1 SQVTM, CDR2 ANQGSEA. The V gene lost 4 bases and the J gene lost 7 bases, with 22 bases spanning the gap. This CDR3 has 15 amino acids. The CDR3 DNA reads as TGCAGCGTTGCGGGGGGAGGGGAGGTGAGTATTGAAGCTTTCTTT. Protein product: CSVAGGGEVSIEAFF. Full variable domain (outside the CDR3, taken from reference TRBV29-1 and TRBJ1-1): SAVISQKPSRDICQRGTSLTIQCQVDSQVTMMFWYRQQPGQSLTLIATANQGSEATYESGFVIDKFPISRPNLTFSTLTVSNMSPEDSSIYLCSVAGGGEVSIEAFFGQGTRLTVV.

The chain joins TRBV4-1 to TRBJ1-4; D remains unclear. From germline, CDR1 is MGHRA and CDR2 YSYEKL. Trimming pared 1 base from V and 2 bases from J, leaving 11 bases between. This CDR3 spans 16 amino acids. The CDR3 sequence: CASSQVSRRTNEKLFF. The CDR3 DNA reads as TGCGCCAGCAGCCAAGTGTCCCGGAGGACTAATGAAAAACTGTTTTTT.

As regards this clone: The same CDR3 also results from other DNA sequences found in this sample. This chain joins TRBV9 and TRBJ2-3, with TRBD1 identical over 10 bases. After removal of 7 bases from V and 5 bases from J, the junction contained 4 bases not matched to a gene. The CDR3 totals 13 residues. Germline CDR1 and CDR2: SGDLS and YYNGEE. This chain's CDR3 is CASGGDRGDTQYF. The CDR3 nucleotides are TGTGCCAGCGGAGGGGACAGGGGAGATACGCAGTATTTT.

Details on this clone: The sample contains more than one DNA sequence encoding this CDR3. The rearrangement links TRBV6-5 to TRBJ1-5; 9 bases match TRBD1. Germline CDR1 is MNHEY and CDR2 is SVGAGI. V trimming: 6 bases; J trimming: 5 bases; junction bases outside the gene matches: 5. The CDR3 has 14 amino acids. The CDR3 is CASSRTGEDQPQHF. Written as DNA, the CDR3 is TGTGCCAGCAGCCGGACAGGGGAGGATCAGCCCCAGCATTTT.

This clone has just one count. The CDR3, as DNA: TGTGCCAGCGACGATAGGGGGGCGGGAGGCTACGAGCAGTACTTC. Amino acid sequence: CASDDRGAGGYEQYF. The chain joins TRBV19 to TRBJ2-7, with TRBD2 identical over 8 bases. The CDR3 contains 15 residues. CDR1 and CDR2 (germline): LNHDA, SQIVND (reference sequence). The trim removed 9 bases at V and 3 bases at J, leaving 13 bases unmatched.